This TCR beta chain was observed in a study of T cell responses to AZD1222 COVID-19 vaccine. Study observations and caveats: There were mostly white British donors and more females than males, and clonal diversity was possibly underestimated. Baseline seropositives among AZD1222 recipients totaled only five to seven.

It was second doses at about 4 or about 12 weeks that were pooled. This CDR3 spans 17 amino acids. Trimming stripped 2 bases from V and 4 bases from J, with 17 bases between. In germline, CDR1 is ENHRY, CDR2 SYGVKD. The protocol was immunoSEQ multiplex PCR, while the TCRdb copy is restricted to in-frame clones and leaves out a portion. The sample records 90,000 to 120,000 clones, around 90% being singletons. Concerning this clone: The antigen is unknown.

The TCR sequence derives from an adult who received the AZD1222 COVID-19 vaccine. The specimen comprised peripheral blood, sampled 28 days after the second AZD1222 dose. The V and J genes are TRBV10-3 and TRBJ1-4; D is possibly TRBD1 (6 bases). This CDR3 reads CAISEGETGHFNEKLFF. The CDR3 DNA follows: TGTGCCATCAGTGAGGGTGAAACAGGGCATTTTAATGAAAAACTGTTTTTT.